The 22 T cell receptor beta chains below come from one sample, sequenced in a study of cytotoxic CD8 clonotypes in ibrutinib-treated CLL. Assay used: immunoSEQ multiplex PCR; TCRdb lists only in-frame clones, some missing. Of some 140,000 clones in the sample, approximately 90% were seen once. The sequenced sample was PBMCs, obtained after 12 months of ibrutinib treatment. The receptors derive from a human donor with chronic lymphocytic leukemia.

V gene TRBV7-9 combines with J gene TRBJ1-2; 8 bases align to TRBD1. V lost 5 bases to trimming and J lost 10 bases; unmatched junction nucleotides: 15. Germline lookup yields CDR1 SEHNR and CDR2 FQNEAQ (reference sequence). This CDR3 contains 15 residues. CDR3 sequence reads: CASSTRRQGKEVYTF. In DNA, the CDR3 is TGTGCCAGCAGCACCAGGAGACAGGGGAAGGAGGTCTACACCTTC.

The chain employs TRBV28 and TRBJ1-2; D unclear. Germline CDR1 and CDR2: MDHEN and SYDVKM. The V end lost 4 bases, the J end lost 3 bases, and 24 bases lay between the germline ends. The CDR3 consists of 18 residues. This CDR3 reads CASSYPIPGSINYYGYTF. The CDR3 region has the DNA TGTGCCAGCAGTTACCCCATCCCCGGCAGCATAAACTACTATGGCTACACCTTC.

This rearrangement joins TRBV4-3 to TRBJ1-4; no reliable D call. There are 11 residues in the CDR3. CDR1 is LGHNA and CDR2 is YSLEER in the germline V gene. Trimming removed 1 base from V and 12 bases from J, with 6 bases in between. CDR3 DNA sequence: TGCGCCAGCAGCCAAGGGAGAGAACTGTTTTTT. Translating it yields CASSQGRELFF.

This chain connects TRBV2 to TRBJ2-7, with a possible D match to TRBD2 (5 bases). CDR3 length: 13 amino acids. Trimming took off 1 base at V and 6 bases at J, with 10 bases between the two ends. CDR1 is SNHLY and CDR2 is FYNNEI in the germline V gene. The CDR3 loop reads CASSEETAGEQYF. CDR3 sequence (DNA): TGTGCCAGCAGTGAAGAGACCGCGGGCGAGCAGTACTTC.

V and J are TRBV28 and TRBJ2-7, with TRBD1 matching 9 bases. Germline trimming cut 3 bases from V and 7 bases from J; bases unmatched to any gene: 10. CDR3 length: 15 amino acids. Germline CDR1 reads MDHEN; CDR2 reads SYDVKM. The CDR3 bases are TGTGCCAGCAGTTTTACCGGGACAGGGATGTGGGAGCAGTACTTC. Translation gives CASSFTGTGMWEQYF.

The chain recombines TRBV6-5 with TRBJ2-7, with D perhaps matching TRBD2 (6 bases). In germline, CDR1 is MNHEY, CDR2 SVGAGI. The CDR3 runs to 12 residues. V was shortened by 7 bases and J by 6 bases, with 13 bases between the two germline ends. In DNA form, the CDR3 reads TGTGCCAGCAACTTCGCGGGAAGCGAGCAGTACTTC. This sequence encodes CASNFAGSEQYF.

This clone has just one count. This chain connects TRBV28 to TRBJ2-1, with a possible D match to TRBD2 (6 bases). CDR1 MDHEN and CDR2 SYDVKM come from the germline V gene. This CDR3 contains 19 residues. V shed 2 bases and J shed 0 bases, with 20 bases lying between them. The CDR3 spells CASSLGPGVPPSSYNEQFF. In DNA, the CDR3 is TGTGCCAGCAGTTTAGGTCCGGGAGTCCCTCCGAGCTCCTACAATGAGCAGTTCTTC.

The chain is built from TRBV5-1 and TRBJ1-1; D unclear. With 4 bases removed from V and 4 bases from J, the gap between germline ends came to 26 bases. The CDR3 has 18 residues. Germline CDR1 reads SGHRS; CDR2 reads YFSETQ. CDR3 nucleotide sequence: TGCGCCAGCAGCGCCGATTTGAGCATGTGGATCCCACTCACTGAAGCTTTCTTT. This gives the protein CASSADLSMWIPLTEAFF.

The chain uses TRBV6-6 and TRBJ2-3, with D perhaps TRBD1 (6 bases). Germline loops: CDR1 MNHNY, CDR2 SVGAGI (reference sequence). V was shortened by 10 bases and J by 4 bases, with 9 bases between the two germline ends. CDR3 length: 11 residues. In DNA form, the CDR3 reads TGTGCCACCGAGGGGGCAGATACGCAGTATTTT. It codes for CATEGADTQYF.

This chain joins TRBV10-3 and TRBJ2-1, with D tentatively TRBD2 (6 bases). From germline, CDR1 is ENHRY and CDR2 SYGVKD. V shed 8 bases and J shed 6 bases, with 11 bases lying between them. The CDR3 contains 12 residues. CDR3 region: CAISETSNEQFF. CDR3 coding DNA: TGTGCCATCTCGGAGACTAGCAATGAGCAGTTCTTC.

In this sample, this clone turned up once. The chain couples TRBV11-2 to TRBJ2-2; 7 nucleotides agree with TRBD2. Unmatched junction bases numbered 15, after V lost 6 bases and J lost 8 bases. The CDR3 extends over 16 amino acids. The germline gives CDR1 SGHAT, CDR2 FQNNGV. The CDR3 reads CASRWLDAGARGELFF. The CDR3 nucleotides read TGTGCCAGCAGATGGCTGGACGCGGGAGCGAGAGGGGAGCTGTTTTTT.

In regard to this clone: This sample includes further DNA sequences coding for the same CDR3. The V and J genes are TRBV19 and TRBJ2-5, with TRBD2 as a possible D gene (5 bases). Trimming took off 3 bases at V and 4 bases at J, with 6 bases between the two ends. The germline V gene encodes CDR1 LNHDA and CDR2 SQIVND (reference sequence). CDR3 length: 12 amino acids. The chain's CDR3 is CASSIRGETQYF. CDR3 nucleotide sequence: TGTGCCAGTAGTATTCGGGGAGAGACCCAGTACTTC.

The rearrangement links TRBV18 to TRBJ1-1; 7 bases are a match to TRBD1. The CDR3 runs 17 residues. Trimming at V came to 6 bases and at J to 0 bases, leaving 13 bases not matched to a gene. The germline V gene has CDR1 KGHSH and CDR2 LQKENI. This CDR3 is CASSRLGGEVVNTEAFF. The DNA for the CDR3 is TGTGCCAGCTCGCGCTTAGGGGGCGAGGTTGTGAACACTGAAGCTTTCTTT.

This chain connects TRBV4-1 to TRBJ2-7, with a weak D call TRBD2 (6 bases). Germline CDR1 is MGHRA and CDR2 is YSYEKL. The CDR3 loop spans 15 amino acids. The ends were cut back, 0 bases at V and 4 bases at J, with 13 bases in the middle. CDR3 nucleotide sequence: TGCGCCAGCAGCCAAGAAAATCCGGGGGTTTACGAGCAGTACTTC. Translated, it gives CASSQENPGVYEQYF.

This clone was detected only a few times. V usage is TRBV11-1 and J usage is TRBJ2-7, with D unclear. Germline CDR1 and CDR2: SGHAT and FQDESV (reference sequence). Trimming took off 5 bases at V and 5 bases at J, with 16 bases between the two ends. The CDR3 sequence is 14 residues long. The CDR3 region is CASSDRWVGDEQYF. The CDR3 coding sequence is TGTGCCAGCAGCGATAGGTGGGTTGGGGACGAGCAGTACTTC.

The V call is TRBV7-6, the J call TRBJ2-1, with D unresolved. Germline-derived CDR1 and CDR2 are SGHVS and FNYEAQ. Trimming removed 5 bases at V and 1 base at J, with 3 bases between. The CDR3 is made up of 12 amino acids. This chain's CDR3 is CASSGSYNEQFF. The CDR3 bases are TGTGCCAGCAGCGGGTCCTACAATGAGCAGTTCTTC.

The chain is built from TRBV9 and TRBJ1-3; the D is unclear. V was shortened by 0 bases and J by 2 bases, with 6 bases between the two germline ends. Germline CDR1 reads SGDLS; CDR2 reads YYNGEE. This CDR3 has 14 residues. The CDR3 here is CASSVGDAGNTIYF. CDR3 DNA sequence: TGTGCCAGCAGCGTAGGAGATGCTGGAAACACCATATATTTT. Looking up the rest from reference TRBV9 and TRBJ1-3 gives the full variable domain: DSGVTQTPKHLITATGQRVTLRCSPRSGDLSVYWYQQSLDQGLQFLIQYYNGEERAKGNILERFSAQQFPDLHSELNLSSLELGDSALYFCASSVGDAGNTIYFGEGSWLTVV.

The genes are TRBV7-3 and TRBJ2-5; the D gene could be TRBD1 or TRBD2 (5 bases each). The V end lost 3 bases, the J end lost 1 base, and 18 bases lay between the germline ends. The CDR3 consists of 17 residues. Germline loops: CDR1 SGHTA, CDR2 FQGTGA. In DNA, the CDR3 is TGTGCCAGCAGCTTGGGTTCTCGGGGCTCGGGCCAAGAGACCCAGTACTTC. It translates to CASSLGSRGSGQETQYF.

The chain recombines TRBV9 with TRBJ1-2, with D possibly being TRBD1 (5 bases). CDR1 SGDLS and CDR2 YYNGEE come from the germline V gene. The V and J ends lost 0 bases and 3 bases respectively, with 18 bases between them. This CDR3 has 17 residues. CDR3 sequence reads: CASSVAGRPAYDYGYTF. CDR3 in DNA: TGTGCCAGCAGCGTAGCGGGGCGTCCGGCTTATGACTATGGCTACACCTTC.

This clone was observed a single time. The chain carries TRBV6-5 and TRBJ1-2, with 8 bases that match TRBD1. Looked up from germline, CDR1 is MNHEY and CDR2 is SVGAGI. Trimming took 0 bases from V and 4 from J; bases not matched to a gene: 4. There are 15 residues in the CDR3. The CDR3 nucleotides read TGTGCCAGCAGTTACTCGAGCGGGACAGGCTATGGCTACACCTTC. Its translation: CASSYSSGTGYGYTF.

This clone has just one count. In DNA, the CDR3 is TGTGCCAGCTCACCTCAGACAGGGGGCTCAGATACGCAGTATTTT. This gives the protein CASSPQTGGSDTQYF. The rearrangement links TRBV18 to TRBJ2-3; 10 nucleotides agree with TRBD1. Germline-derived CDR1 and CDR2 are KGHSH and LQKENI. The CDR3 contains 15 residues. Trimming cost V 3 bases and J 4 bases; bases outside gene matches: 4.

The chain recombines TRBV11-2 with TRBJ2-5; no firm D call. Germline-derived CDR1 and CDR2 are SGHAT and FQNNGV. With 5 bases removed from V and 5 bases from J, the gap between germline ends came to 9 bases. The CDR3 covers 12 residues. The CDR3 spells CASSPGWETQYF. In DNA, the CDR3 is TGTGCCAGCAGCCCGGGTTGGGAGACCCAGTACTTC.